This TCR beta chain was sequenced during a study of shared clonotypes between healthy human individuals. Donors, without exception, were Caucasian adults residing in Nashville, Tennessee. A CD45RA+ naive subset and a CD45RA-negative memory subset were split from CD4+ cells. Study outcomes and limitations: In a handful of donors, around 5.5% of naive CD4 clonotypes appeared in common.

Deletions cut 1 base from V and 3 bases from J, with 25 bases between. The CDR3 sequence is 20 residues long. CDR1 SSHAT and CDR2 FNYEAQ come from the germline V gene (reference sequence). Original analysis: Junction-only sequences produced by ImmunoSEQ had no quality scores, so filtering differed. This table comes from immunoSEQ multiplex PCR, and its TCRdb copy is limited to in-frame clones, with some not included. V and J calls and clone size are as listed in that table; D and trimming were resolved from the DNA. Among 2.3 million or so clones listed, approximately 95% were seen once. The sample holds one count of this clone. Its antigen is still unknown.

The clonotype was recovered from a man aged 18 to 30 in good health. Some clones in this sample may be carry-over from other donors' samples. This chain uses TRBV7-7 with TRBJ2-1; tentatively, D is TRBD1 (6 bases). The sample comprised naive CD4+ T cells from PBMCs. Subset denoted: CD45RA+ positively selected. The DNA of the CDR3 is TGTGCCAGCAGCTTAGGCCCGGGACAAGCCGGACCTTCGGGCTACAATGAGCAGTTCTTC. It encodes CASSLGPGQAGPSGYNEQFF.